This TCR beta chain came from a study of blood T cells in healthy people across ages. Broader study findings: Since the PBMCs were unsorted, naive and antigen-experienced cells could not be conclusively compared. A roughly linear age-dependent decrease characterized TCR beta diversity per million T cells.

This CDR3 comprises 14 residues. Trimming pared 5 bases from V and 6 bases from J, leaving 18 bases between. Germline lookup yields CDR1 SGHNT and CDR2 YYREEE (reference sequence). This clonotype appeared many times. Its antigen is currently unknown. The use of a sample-barcoded 5' primer and a J-beta primer mix characterized a second PCR of roughly 7 to 11 cycles. The authors tagged each cDNA molecule using a template-switch adaptor with 12 random nucleotides. TCRdb fed the 5' RACE reads into MiXCR, producing one record per CDR3 protein. The sample holds hundreds of thousands of distinct CDR3 sequences, 25% to 30% seen once. Isolation yielded PBMCs, at least 6.5 million per sample, in every case.

What was sequenced was blood. This chain joins TRBV5-4 and TRBJ2-7, with D perhaps TRBD1 or TRBD2 (5 bases each). The sequence derives from a woman aged 80 or over in good health. The CDR3: CASSIGPRDGEQYF. CDR3 nucleotide sequence: TGTGCCAGCAGTATCGGGCCAAGGGACGGCGAGCAGTACTTC.